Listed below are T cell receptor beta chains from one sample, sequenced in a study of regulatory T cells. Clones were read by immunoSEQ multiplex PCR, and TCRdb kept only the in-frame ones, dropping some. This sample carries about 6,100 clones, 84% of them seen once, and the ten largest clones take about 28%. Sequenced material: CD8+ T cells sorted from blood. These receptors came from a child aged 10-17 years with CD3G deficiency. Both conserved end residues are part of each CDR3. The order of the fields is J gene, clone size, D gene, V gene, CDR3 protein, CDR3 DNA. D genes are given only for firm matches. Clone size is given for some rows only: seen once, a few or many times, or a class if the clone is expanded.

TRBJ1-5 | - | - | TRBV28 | CASRPTGRGQPQHF | TGTGCCAGCAGACCAACAGGGAGAGGACAGCCCCAGCATTTT
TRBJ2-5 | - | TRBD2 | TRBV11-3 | CASSFLAPGGGQETQYF | TGTGCCAGCAGCTTCCTAGCCCCCGGGGGGGGGCAAGAGACCCAGTACTTC
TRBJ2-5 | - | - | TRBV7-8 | CASSSGAGIQETQYF | TGTGCCAGCAGCTCCGGAGCGGGTATCCAAGAGACCCAGTACTTC
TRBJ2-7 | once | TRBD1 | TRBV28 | CASSHRGPSYEQYF | TGTGCCAGCAGCCACAGGGGCCCCTCCTACGAGCAGTACTTC
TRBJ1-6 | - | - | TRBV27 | CASKRTSSYNSPLHF | TGTGCCAGCAAAAGGACGAGCTCCTATAATTCACCCCTCCACTTT
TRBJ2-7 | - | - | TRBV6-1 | CASSEGGSPTYEQYF | TGTGCCAGCAGTGAAGGGGGGAGTCCCACCTACGAGCAGTACTTC
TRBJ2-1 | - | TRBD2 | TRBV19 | CASSTGLAGGRQFF | TGTGCCAGTAGTACAGGACTAGCGGGAGGGCGGCAGTTCTTC
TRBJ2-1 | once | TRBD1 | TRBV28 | CASRSRGQAYNEQFF | TGTGCCAGCAGATCGAGGGGACAGGCCTACAATGAGCAGTTCTTC
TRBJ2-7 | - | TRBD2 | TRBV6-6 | CASSPGGLAGVGEQYF | TGTGCCAGCAGTCCGGGGGGACTAGCGGGAGTGGGAGAGCAGTACTTC
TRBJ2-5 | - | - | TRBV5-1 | CASSLGTPGLQETQYF | TGCGCCAGCAGCTTGGGGACCCCAGGGTTACAAGAGACCCAGTACTTC
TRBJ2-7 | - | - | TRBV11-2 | CASSLGTWEAYEQYF | TGTGCCAGCAGCTTAGGGACCTGGGAGGCTTACGAGCAGTACTTC
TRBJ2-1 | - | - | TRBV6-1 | CASSRTPYNEQFF | TGTGCCAGCAGTCGGACGCCCTACAATGAGCAGTTCTTC
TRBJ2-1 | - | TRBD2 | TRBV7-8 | CASSPSGLAGRGYSYNEQFF | TGTGCCAGCAGCCCATCGGGACTAGCGGGGCGCGGGTACTCCTACAATGAGCAGTTCTTC
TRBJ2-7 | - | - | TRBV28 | CASRGRGYEQYF | TGTGCCAGCAGGGGGAGGGGGTACGAGCAGTACTTC
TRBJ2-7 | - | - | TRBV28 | CASSLSYSYEQYF | TGTGCCAGCAGTTTATCGTACTCCTACGAGCAGTACTTC
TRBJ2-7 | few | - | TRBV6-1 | CASRGTGFLSEQYF | TGTGCCAGCAGAGGGACCGGCTTTCTTAGTGAGCAGTACTTC
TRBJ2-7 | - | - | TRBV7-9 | CASSPGRGEQYF | TGTGCCAGCAGCCCGGGACGGGGCGAGCAGTACTTC
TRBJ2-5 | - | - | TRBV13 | CASSVGTGNEETQYF | TGTGCCAGCAGCGTAGGAACAGGGAACGAGGAGACCCAGTACTTC
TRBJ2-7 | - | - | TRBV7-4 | CASSYSTYEQYF | TGTGCCAGCAGCTACAGTACCTACGAGCAGTACTTC
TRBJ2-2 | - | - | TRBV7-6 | CASSLEIGNTGELFF | TGTGCCAGCAGCTTAGAAATAGGGAACACCGGGGAGCTGTTTTTT
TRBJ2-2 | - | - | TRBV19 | CASGQLEPSGSTGELFF | TGTGCCAGTGGACAGCTTGAACCTAGCGGCAGCACCGGGGAGCTGTTTTTT
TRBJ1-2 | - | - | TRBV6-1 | CASSETALYGYTF | TGTGCCAGCAGCGAGACAGCCCTCTATGGCTACACCTTC
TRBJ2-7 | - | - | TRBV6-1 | CASSEDLGPNEQYF | TGTGCCAGCAGTGAAGATCTGGGTCCCAACGAGCAGTACTTC
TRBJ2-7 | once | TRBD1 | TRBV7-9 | CASSFGQAYEQYF | TGTGCCAGCAGCTTTGGACAGGCCTACGAGCAGTACTTC
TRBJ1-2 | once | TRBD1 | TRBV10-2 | CASSPRGRSPYGYTF | TGCGCCAGCAGTCCCAGGGGGCGCTCCCCATATGGCTACACCTTC
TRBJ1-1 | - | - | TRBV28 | CASSRTGGTEAFF | TGTGCCAGCAGTCGAACAGGTGGCACTGAAGCTTTCTTT
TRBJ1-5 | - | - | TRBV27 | CASRESHRAARPYSNQPQHF | TGTGCCAGCAGAGAGAGCCACAGGGCGGCTAGACCCTATAGCAATCAGCCCCAGCATTTT
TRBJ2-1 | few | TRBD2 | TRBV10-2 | CASSEGLASDNEQFF | TGCGCCAGCAGTGAGGGACTAGCGTCGGACAATGAGCAGTTCTTC
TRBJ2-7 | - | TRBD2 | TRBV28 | CASSPPSGRSYEQYF | TGTGCCAGCAGTCCTCCTAGCGGGAGGTCCTACGAGCAGTACTTC
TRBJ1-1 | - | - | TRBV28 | CASSRSGAGNTEAFF | TGTGCCAGCAGTCGCTCGGGGGCCGGCAACACTGAAGCTTTCTTT
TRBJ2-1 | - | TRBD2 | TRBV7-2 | CASSLAPPGLAGGIRNEQFF | TGTGCCAGCAGCTTAGCGCCCCCGGGACTAGCGGGAGGTATAAGGAATGAGCAGTTCTTC
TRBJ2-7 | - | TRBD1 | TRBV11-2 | CASSLSDRGPNEQYF | TGTGCCAGCAGCTTGTCGGACAGGGGGCCGAACGAGCAGTACTTC